What follows are 28 T cell receptor beta chains derived from one specimen sequenced in a study of blood T cells in healthy people across ages. Next came a second PCR, run for about 6 to 11 cycles, which used a sample-barcoded 5' primer along with a J-beta primer mix. Each CDR3 protein gets one entry after TCRdb re-called the 5' RACE reads with MiXCR. Altogether over a million distinct CDR3 sequences are present, 25% being singletons, with the ten largest covering about 0.72%. Separately, the same data were catalogued under a study of T cells of mothers and their children.

The specimen sequenced was blood. These receptors were collected from a girl aged 2 to 9 in good health.

The table lists this clonotype with a few counts. The J gene is TRBJ2-5, the V gene TRBV12-3 or TRBV12-4; 8 bases fit TRBD1. CDR3 length: 15 residues. The J segment lost 2 bases and the V segment lost 6 bases, leaving 8 bases of the junction unmatched. The CDR3 nucleotides read TGTGCCAGCAGCTCGGGACAGGCACCTCAAGAGACCCAGTACTTC. Its protein product is CASSSGQAPQETQYF.

Written as DNA, the CDR3 is TGTGCCAGCAGCCCGGGACTAGCGGAACTTGAGCAGTTCTTC. This encodes CASSPGLAELEQFF. The chain couples TRBV7-9 to TRBJ2-1; 11 bases align to TRBD2. The CDR3 has 14 amino acids. Trimming at V came to 5 bases and at J to 9 bases, leaving 6 bases not matched to a gene. Germline V lookup: CDR1 SEHNR, CDR2 FQNEAQ (reference sequence).

The V gene is TRBV29-1, the J gene TRBJ1-1, with D possibly being TRBD1 (6 bases). Trimming left V 5 bases short and J 0 bases short, with 19 bases between. The CDR3 length is 16 residues. CDR1 is SQVTM, CDR2 ANQGSEA, per germline. The CDR3 loop is CSVLGTAQGLNTEAFF. The CDR3 DNA reads as TGCAGCGTTTTGGGGACCGCACAGGGATTGAACACTGAAGCTTTCTTT.

In its sample, this clonotype was seen a few times. The genes are TRBV9 and TRBJ1-1; D is possibly TRBD1 (6 bases). Trimming cost V 3 bases and J 0 bases, with 12 bases left between them. CDR1 SGDLS and CDR2 YYNGEE come from the germline V gene. The CDR3 has 15 amino acids. The CDR3 sequence is CASSALGQMNTEAFF. The CDR3 nucleotides are TGTGCCAGCAGCGCTCTCGGACAGATGAACACTGAAGCTTTCTTT.

This clonotype appeared a few times. The chain joins TRBV5-1 to TRBJ1-5, with D uncertain. The germline V and J ends were trimmed by 0 bases and 0 bases, with 7 bases remaining between them. Germline assignment: CDR1 SGHRS and CDR2 YFSETQ. This CDR3 comprises 15 residues. The DNA of the CDR3 is TGCGCCAGCAGCTTGGGAGGCTTTAGCAATCAGCCCCAGCATTTT. Its protein is CASSLGGFSNQPQHF.

This sequence joins TRBV5-1 and TRBJ2-5; D not resolved. The length of the CDR3 is 13 residues. CDR1 is SGHRS and CDR2 is YFSETQ in the germline V gene. V dropped 1 base and J dropped 5 bases, with 9 bases sitting between them. CDR3 sequence (DNA): TGCGCCAGCAGCTTGATGGGTTTTGAGACCCAGTACTTC. Amino acids: CASSLMGFETQYF.

The V call is TRBV12-5, the J call TRBJ2-7; D tentatively fits TRBD1 or TRBD2 (5 bases each). The V gene lost 7 bases and the J gene lost 3 bases, with 13 bases spanning the gap. This CDR3 comprises 13 residues. Germline V gene data show CDR1 as LGHNT and CDR2 as FRNRAP. CDR3 nucleotide sequence: TGTGCTAGTGTGGTGGGGGTTGACTACGAGCAGTACTTC. Protein: CASVVGVDYEQYF.

The table lists this clonotype with many counts. The chain links TRBV6-2 or TRBV6-3 to TRBJ2-3; 7 bases map to TRBD1. V lost 5 bases, J lost 2 bases, and 4 bases stayed unmatched. The CDR3 length is 14 residues. Germline CDR1 MNHEY, CDR2 SVGEGT. The DNA of the CDR3 is TGTGCCAGCAGTCGGGACAGTTCCACAGATACGCAGTATTTT. Translated: CASSRDSSTDTQYF.

The rearrangement uses TRBV29-1 and TRBJ1-5; D remains unclear. Trimming took 7 bases from V and 4 from J, leaving 14 bases between them. This CDR3 comprises 13 residues. Germline CDR1 and CDR2: SQVTM and ANQGSEA. CDR3 sequence: CSASPSQNQPQHF. The CDR3 DNA follows: TGCAGCGCCTCACCGTCCCAAAATCAGCCCCAGCATTTT. Variable domain in full (rest from reference TRBV29-1 and TRBJ1-5): SAVISQKPSRDICQRGTSLTIQCQVDSQVTMMFWYRQQPGQSLTLIATANQGSEATYESGFVIDKFPISRPNLTFSTLTVSNMSPEDSSIYLCSASPSQNQPQHFGDGTRLSIL.

The gene calls are TRBV7-9 and TRBJ1-3, with D hard to call. The CDR3 is made up of 15 amino acids. V was shortened by 4 bases and J by 3 bases, with 13 bases between the two germline ends. Germline V gene data show CDR1 as SEHNR and CDR2 as FQNEAQ (reference sequence). DNA of the CDR3: TGTGCCAGCAGCTCACTAGGACGGAATGGAAACACCATATATTTT. Its protein product is CASSSLGRNGNTIYF.

The chain uses TRBV28 and TRBJ1-2; D gene uncertain. The V end lost 7 bases, the J end lost 4 bases, and 13 bases lay between the germline ends. This CDR3 is built from 13 residues. CDR1 MDHEN and CDR2 SYDVKM come from the germline V gene. This CDR3 reads CASTLTVPYGYTF. For the CDR3, the DNA is TGTGCCAGCACCCTTACAGTACCCTATGGCTACACCTTC.

This clonotype was observed a few times. This sequence joins TRBV11-2 and TRBJ1-1; D possibly corresponds to TRBD1 (5 bases). Trimming pared 5 bases from V and 6 bases from J, leaving 10 bases between. Looked up from germline, CDR1 is SGHAT and CDR2 is FQNNGV. This CDR3 has 12 amino acids. Written as DNA, the CDR3 is TGTGCCAGCAGCGGGGGAGCGGCTGAAGCTTTCTTT. Protein: CASSGGAAEAFF.

The chain has TRBV2 and TRBJ2-3, with D uncertain. This CDR3 has 13 residues. From germline, CDR1 is SNHLY and CDR2 FYNNEI. The V and J ends lost 3 bases and 8 bases respectively, with 12 bases between them. CDR3 sequence: CASSELWSGTQYF. The CDR3 bases are TGTGCCAGCAGTGAGTTGTGGTCTGGTACGCAGTATTTT.

V usage is TRBV29-1 and J usage is TRBJ1-4; 9 bases align to TRBD1. Germline loops: CDR1 SQVTM, CDR2 ANQGSEA. The CDR3 is made up of 13 amino acids. J was trimmed by 8 bases and V by 6 bases; bases with no gene match: 7. CDR3 DNA sequence: TGCAGCGTGGGGGGACAGGGAGCCGAAAAACTGTTTTTT. Protein: CSVGGQGAEKLFF.

This rearrangement joins TRBV29-1 to TRBJ2-5; D gene uncertain. The CDR3 has 13 residues. The ends were cut back, 5 bases at V and 2 bases at J, with 12 bases in the middle. Germline-derived CDR1 and CDR2 are SQVTM and ANQGSEA. CDR3: CSVSRPNQETQYF. The DNA for the CDR3 is TGCAGCGTTAGTCGACCGAATCAAGAGACCCAGTACTTC.

The CDR3, as DNA: TGTGCCAGCGGGAGGGGGGACGGCGGGGAGCTGTTTTTT. This codes for CASGRGDGGELFF. This chain uses TRBV2 with TRBJ2-2; maybe TRBD2 (7 bases). V lost 8 bases and J lost 7, with 14 bases in between. The germline V gene encodes CDR1 SNHLY and CDR2 FYNNEI. The CDR3 runs 13 residues.

This clonotype was observed a few times. This chain links TRBV4-1 with TRBJ1-5, with a weak D call TRBD1 (5 bases). CDR3 length equals 16 residues. Germline CDR1 is MGHRA and CDR2 is YSYEKL. The V gene lost 3 bases and the J gene lost 3 bases, with 15 bases spanning the gap. The CDR3, as DNA: TGCGCCAGCAGCCAGACCAGCGACAGTTACAATCAGCCCCAGCATTTT. Protein product: CASSQTSDSYNQPQHF.

This clonotype was observed at least ten times. The chain couples TRBV4-1 to TRBJ2-5, with 7 bases matching TRBD1. Trimming at V came to 0 bases and at J to 5 bases, leaving 6 bases not matched to a gene. Germline loops: CDR1 MGHRA, CDR2 YSYEKL. CDR3 length equals 15 residues. This chain's CDR3 is CASSQEGQMGETQYF. The CDR3 DNA is TGCGCCAGCAGCCAAGAGGGACAGATGGGGGAGACCCAGTACTTC.

This clonotype occurred a few times. At one end the junction does not follow the germline gene, possibly because of a read error. The genes are TRBV7-6 and TRBJ2-4; D is perhaps TRBD1 or TRBD2 (6 bases each). CDR3 size: 12 residues. The V gene's germline CDR1 is SGHVS and CDR2 FNYEAQ. CDR3 sequence: CASSPGGGDGGF. The CDR3 DNA reads TGTGCCAGCAGCCCTGGGGGCGGGGATGGTGGATTC.

In DNA form, the CDR3 reads TGTGCCAGCTCTCTGGACTTGGTTTCAGATACGCAGTATTTT. This sequence encodes CASSLDLVSDTQYF. This chain joins TRBV18 and TRBJ2-3, with D perhaps TRBD2 (5 bases). The CDR3 extends over 14 amino acids. Trimming shortened V by 6 bases and J by 4 bases, and 14 bases separated the two germline ends. Germline-derived CDR1 and CDR2 are KGHSH and LQKENI.

The rearrangement links TRBV21-1 to TRBJ2-7; the listed D gene, TRBD2, was not tested against the DNA. TRBV21-1 is labeled a pseudogene. CDR3 length: 16 amino acids. DNA of the CDR3: TGTGCCAGCAGCAAAGAAGGGCTAGCGGTTTGCCACGAGCAGTACTTC. Its protein is CASSKEGLAVCHEQYF.

This clonotype has just one count. The chain carries TRBV20-1 and TRBJ1-2; D perhaps matches TRBD1 (6 bases). The CDR3 totals 12 residues. Germline-derived CDR1 and CDR2 are DFQATT and SNEGSKA (reference sequence). Trimming left V 5 bases short and J 8 bases short, with 15 bases between. CDR3 coding DNA: TGCAGTGCTCCAGGGGTGTCGAGCGGCTACACCTTC. This sequence encodes CSAPGVSSGYTF.

In this sample, this clonotype turned up a few times. The genes are TRBV28 and TRBJ1-5; 8 bases are a match to TRBD1. In germline, CDR1 is MDHEN, CDR2 SYDVKM. V lost 2 bases, J lost 0 bases, and 12 bases stayed unmatched. The CDR3 sequence is 19 residues long. CDR3 coding DNA: TGTGCCAGCAGTTTAAGTAGAGGACAGGGAGGCTATAGCAATCAGCCCCAGCATTTT. Its translation is CASSLSRGQGGYSNQPQHF.

This chain connects TRBV12-3 or TRBV12-4 to TRBJ2-5; D gene ambiguous. V lost 2 bases and J 2 bases, leaving 9 bases between the germline ends. The CDR3 covers 14 residues. In DNA form, the CDR3 reads TGTGCCAGCAGTTTATCTCAACAGCAAGAGACCCAGTACTTC. This gives the protein CASSLSQQQETQYF.

The rearrangement joins TRBV12-3 or TRBV12-4 to TRBJ2-7, with 10 bases fitting TRBD2. This CDR3 region has 14 residues. Trimming took 2 bases from V and 4 from J; bases not matched to a gene: 2. CDR3 DNA: TGTGCCAGCAGTTTAACGGGACTAGCGTACGAGCAGTACTTC. Residues: CASSLTGLAYEQYF.

As regards this clonotype: The junction and the germline gene differ at one end; a read error may be behind it. V usage is TRBV6-2 or TRBV6-3 and J usage is TRBJ1-5, with a weak D call TRBD1 (5 bases). This CDR3 contains 15 residues. CDR1 MNHEY and CDR2 SVGEGT come from the germline V gene. CDR3 nucleotide sequence: TGTGCCGGCAGCCATACAGGAGTCGACAATCAGCCCCAGCATTTT. Translation gives CAGSHTGVDNQPQHF.

The chain couples TRBV5-6 to TRBJ1-2, with D tentatively TRBD1 (6 bases). The CDR3 runs 14 residues. CDR1 and CDR2 (germline): SGHDT, YYEEEE. V was cut by 4 bases and J by 4 bases, with 14 bases left in between. In DNA form, the CDR3 reads TGTGCCAGCAGCCGCGGGGGCTTAATCTATGGCTACACCTTC. Its protein product is CASSRGGLIYGYTF.

The genes are TRBV3-1 and TRBJ2-1; 7 bases fit TRBD1. From germline, CDR1 is LGHDT and CDR2 YNNKEL (reference sequence). The CDR3 runs to 15 residues. V gave up 4 bases and J gave up 2 bases; unmatched junction bases: 5. The CDR3 here is CASSLQGLTYNEQFF. CDR3 nucleotides: TGTGCCAGCAGCCTACAGGGGTTAACCTACAATGAGCAGTTCTTC.